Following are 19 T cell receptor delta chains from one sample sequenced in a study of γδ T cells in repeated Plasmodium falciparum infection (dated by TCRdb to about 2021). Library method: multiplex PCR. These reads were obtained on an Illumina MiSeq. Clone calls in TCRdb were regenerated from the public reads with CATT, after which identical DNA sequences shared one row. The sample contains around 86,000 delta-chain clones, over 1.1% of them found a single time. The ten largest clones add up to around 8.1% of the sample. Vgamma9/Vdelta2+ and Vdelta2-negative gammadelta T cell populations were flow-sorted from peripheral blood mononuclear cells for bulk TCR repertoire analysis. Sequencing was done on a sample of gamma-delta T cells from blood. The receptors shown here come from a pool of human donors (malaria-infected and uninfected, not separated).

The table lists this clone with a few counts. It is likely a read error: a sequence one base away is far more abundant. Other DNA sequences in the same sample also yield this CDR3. This CDR3 reads CALGVLTRAYLSPEAYTDKLIF. The CDR3, as DNA: TGTGCCCTTGGGGTACTAACCCGAGCTTACCTATCGCCGGAGGCCTACACCGATAAACTCATCTTT. This chain links TRDV1 with TRDJ1; perhaps TRDD3 as D (5 bases). CDR3 size: 22 residues. Germline CDR1 reads TSWWSYY; CDR2 reads QGS.

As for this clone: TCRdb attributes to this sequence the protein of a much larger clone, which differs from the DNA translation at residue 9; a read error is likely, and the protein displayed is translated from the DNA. The CDR3 here is CALGEGLGASGGSSWDTRQMFF. The CDR3 region has the DNA TGTGCTCTTGGGGAAGGTTTGGGAGCCTCGGGGGGAAGCTCCTGGGACACCCGACAGATGTTTTTC. V gene TRDV1 combines with J gene TRDJ3; D possibly corresponds to TRDD3 (6 bases). The J gene, missing from TCRdb, was assigned here through DNA to germline matching. Germline CDR1 is TSWWSYY and CDR2 is QGS. V was pared by 2 bases and J by 0 bases, with 23 bases between. The CDR3 extends over 22 amino acids.

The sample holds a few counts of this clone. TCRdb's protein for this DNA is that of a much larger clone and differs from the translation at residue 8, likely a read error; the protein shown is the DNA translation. The CDR3 region has the DNA TGTGCCTGTGTGGGACTGGGGAATACGGGTACCGATAAACTCATCTTT. Its protein is CACVGLGNTGTDKLIF. This chain connects TRDV2 to TRDJ1, with 7 nucleotides matching TRDD3. TCRdb does not report a J gene; here it was assigned by matching the DNA to germline references. The CDR3 is 16 residues long. The J segment lost 2 bases and the V segment lost 5 bases, leaving 13 bases of the junction unmatched. Germline CDR1 reads GEAIGNYY; CDR2 reads EKD.

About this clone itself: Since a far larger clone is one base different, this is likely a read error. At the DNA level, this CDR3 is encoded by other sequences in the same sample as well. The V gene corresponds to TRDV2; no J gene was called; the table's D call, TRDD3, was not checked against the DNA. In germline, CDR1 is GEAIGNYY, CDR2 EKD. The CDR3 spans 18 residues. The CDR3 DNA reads TGTGCCTGTGACACCTGGGGGTCGAGCTCCTGGGACACCCGACAGATGTTCTTC. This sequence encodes CACDTWGSSSWDTRQMFF.

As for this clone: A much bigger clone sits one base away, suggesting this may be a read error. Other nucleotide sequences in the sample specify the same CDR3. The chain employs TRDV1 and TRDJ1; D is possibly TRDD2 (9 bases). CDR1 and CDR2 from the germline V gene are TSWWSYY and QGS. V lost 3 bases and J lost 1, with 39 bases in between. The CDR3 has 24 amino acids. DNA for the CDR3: TGTGCTCTTGGGGACCTCAATCCCTTCCTACTAGGGGGATATGCTAGGGATCTCACCGATAAACTCATCTTT. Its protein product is CALGDLNPFLLGGYARDLTDKLIF.

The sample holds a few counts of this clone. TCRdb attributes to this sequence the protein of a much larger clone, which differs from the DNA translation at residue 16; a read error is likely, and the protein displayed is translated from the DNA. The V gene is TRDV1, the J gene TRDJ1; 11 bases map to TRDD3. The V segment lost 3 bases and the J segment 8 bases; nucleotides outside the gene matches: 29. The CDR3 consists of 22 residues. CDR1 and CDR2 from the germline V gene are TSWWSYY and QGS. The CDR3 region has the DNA TGTGCTCTTGGGGAGCGTGGTACTGGGGGATATGGGTCGAATGGTTGGCCGATGAAACTCATCTTT. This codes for CALGERGTGGYGSNGWPMKLIF.

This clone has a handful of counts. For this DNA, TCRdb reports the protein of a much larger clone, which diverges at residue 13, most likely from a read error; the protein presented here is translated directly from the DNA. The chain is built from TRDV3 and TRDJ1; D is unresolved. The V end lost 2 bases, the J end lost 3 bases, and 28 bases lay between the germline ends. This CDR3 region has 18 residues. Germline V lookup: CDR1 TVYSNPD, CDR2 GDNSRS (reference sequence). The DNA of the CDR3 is TGTGCCTTTTACGGTCCCAGCCGTCCATCGTCGTACCCCGATAAACTCATCTTT. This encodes CAFYGPSRPSSYPDKLIF.

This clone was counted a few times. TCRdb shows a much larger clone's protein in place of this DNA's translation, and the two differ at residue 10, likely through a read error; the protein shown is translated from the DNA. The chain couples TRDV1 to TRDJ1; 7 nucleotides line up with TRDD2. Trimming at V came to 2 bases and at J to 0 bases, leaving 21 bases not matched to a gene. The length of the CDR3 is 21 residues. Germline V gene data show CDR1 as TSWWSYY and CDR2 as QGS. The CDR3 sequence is CALGEVSYGWPYSLYTDKLIF. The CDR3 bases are TGTGCTCTTGGGGAAGTTTCCTACGGGTGGCCGTACTCTCTGTACACCGATAAACTCATCTTT.

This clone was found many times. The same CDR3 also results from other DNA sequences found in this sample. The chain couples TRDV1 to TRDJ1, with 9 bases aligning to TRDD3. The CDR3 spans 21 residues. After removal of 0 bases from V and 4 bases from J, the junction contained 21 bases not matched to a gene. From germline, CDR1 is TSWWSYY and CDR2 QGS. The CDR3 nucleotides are TGTGCTCTTGGGGAACTAGTATATACGGACTGGGGGAGGACCCAGAGCGATAAACTCATCTTT. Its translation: CALGELVYTDWGRTQSDKLIF.

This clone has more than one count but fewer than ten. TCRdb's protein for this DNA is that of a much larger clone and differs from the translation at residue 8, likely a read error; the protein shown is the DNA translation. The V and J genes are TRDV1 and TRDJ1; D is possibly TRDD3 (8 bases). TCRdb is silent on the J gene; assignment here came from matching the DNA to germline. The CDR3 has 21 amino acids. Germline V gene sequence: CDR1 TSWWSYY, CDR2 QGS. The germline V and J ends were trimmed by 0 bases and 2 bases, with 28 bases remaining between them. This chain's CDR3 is CALGELKGFLKYWGDTDKLIF. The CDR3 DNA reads TGTGCTCTTGGGGAACTGAAGGGCTTCCTAAAGTACTGGGGGGATACCGATAAACTCATCTTT.

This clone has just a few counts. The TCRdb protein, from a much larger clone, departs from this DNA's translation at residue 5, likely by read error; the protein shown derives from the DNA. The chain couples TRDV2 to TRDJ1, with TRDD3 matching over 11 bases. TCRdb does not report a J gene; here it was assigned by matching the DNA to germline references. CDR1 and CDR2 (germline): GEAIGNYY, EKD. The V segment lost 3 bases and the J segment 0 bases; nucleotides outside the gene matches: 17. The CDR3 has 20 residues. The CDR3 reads CACDEPSYWGIERYTDKLIF. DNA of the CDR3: TGTGCCTGTGACGAACCTTCCTACTGGGGGATAGAGAGGTACACCGATAAACTCATCTTT.

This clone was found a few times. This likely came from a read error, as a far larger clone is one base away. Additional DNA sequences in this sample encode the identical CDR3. CDR3 DNA sequence: TGTGCCTGCGACAAAGTAGCTCCCGGGGGATCTAGCTCCTGGGACACCCGACAGATGTTTTTC. The encoded protein is CACDKVAPGGSSSWDTRQMFF. This chain links TRDV2 with TRDJ3; 7 bases are shared with TRDD3. No J segment appears in TCRdb, so it was assigned here by matching the sequence to germline. This CDR3 is 21 amino acids long. Germline CDR1 and CDR2: GEAIGNYY and EKD.

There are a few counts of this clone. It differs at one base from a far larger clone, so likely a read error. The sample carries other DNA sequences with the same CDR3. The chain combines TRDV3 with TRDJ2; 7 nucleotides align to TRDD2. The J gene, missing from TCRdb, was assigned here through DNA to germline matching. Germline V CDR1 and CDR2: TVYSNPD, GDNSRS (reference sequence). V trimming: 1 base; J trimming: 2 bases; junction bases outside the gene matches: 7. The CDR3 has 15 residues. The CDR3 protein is CAFTFPTSLTAQLFF. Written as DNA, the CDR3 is TGTGCCTTTACATTTCCTACCTCGTTGACAGCACAACTCTTCTTT.

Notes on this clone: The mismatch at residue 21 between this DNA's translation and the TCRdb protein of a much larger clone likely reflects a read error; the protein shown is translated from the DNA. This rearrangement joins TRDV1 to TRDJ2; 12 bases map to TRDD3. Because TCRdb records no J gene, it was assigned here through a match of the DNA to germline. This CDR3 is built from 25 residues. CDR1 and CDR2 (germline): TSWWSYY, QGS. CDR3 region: CALGPRLDTTGGYLTLPALTTQLFF. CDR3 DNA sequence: TGTGCTCTTGGGCCCCGCCTTGATACTACTGGGGGATACCTTACCCTCCCTGCTTTGACAACACAACTCTTCTTT.

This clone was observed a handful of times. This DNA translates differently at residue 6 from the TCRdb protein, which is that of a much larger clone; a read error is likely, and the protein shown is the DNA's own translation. CDR3 DNA sequence: TGTGCCTGTGACACTCGGGGATCCTGTAAGGGGAACACCGATAAACTCATCTTT. This translates into CACDTRGSCKGNTDKLIF. V is TRDV2 and J is TRDJ1; a weak D match, TRDD3 (6 bases). V was pared by 1 base and J by 0 bases, with 20 bases between. This CDR3 contains 18 residues. From germline, CDR1 is GEAIGNYY and CDR2 EKD.

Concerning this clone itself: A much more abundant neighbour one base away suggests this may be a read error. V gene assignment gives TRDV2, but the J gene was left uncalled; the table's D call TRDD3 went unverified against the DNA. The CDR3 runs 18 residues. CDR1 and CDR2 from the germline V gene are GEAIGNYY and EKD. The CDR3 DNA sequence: TGTGCCTGTGACGGGCTTACTGGGGGAACATCGTACACCGATAAACACATCTTT. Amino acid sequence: CACDGLTGGTSYTDKHIF.

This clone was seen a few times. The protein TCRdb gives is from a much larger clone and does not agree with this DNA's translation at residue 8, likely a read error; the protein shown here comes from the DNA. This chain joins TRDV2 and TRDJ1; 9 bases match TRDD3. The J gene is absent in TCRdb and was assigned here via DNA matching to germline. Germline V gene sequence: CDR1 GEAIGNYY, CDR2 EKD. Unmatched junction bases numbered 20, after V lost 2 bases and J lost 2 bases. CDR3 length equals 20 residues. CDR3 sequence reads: CACDNLKPYRGDTPTDKLIF. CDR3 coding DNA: TGTGCCTGTGACAACCTAAAGCCCTACAGGGGGGATACCCCGACCGATAAACTCATCTTT.

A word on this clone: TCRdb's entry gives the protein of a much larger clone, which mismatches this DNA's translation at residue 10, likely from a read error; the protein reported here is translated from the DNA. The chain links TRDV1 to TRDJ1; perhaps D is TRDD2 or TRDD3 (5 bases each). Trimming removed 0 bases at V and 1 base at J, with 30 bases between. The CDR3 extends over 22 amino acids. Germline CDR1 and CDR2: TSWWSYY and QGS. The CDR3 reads CALGELFLREDIPTLFTDKLIF. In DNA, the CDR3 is TGTGCTCTTGGGGAACTGTTCCTCCGGGAGGATATTCCGACCCTCTTCACCGATAAACTCATCTTT.

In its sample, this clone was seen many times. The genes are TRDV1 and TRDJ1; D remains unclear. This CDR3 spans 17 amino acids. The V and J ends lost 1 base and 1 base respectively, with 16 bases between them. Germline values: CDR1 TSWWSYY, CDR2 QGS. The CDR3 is CALGERTSGFPTDKLIF. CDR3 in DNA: TGTGCTCTTGGGGAACGTACGTCAGGGTTCCCCACCGATAAACTCATCTTT.